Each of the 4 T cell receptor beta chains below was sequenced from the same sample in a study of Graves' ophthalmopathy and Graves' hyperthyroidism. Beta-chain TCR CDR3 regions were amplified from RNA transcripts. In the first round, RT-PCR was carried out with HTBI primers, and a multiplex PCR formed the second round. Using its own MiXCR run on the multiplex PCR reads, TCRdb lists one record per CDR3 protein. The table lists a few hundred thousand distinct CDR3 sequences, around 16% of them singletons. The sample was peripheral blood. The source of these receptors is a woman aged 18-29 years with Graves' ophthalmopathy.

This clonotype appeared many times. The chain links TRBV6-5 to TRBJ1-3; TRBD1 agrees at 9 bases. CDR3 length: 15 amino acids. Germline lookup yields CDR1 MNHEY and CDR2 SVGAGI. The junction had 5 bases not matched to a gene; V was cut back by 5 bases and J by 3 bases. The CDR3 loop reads CASSPGTGFGNTIYF. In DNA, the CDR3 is TGTGCCAGCAGTCCCGGGACAGGGTTTGGAAACACCATATATTTT.

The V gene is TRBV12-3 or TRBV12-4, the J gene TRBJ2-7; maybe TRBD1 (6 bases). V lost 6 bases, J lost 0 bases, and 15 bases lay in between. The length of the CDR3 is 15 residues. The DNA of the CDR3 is TGTGCCAGCAGACGCCTCACAGGGAACTCCTACGAGCAGTACTTC. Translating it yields CASRRLTGNSYEQYF.

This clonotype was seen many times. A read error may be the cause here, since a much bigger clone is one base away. The CDR3: CASSYDRNVYGYAF. CDR3 sequence (DNA): TGTGCCAGCAGTTACGACAGGAACGTCTATGGCTACGCCTTC. V and J are TRBV6-5 and TRBJ1-2, with D perhaps TRBD1 (6 bases). CDR1 and CDR2 (germline): MNHEY, SVGAGI. CDR3 size: 14 residues.

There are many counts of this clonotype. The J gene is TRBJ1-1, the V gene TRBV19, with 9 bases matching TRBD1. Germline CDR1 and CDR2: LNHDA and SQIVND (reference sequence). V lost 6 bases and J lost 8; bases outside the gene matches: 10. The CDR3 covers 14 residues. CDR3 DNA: TGTGCCAGTAGGGACAGGGGCCTACCCCAAGAAGCTTTCTTT. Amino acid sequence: CASRDRGLPQEAFF.